The 20 T cell receptor beta chains in this list originate from one sample, sequenced in a study of CD8 T cells in Susac syndrome (dated by TCRdb to between 2018 and 2020). The library was produced with the immunoSEQ multiplex PCR assay. RNA was extracted with the RNeasy kit and roughly 0.45 to 1 ug was reverse transcribed using random hexamers. TCRdb passed the public sequencing reads through fastp at Q25 and MiXCR, retaining productive beta sequences. Each CDR3 protein appears once, grouped with its most common genes and DNA. The sample has around 230,000 distinct CDR3 sequences on record, 95% of them singletons. 0.085% to 0.1% of the sample is in the top ten clones. The sequenced material came from CD4+ T cells from PBMCs. The receptors stem from a human donor with multiple sclerosis.

V usage is TRBV2 and J usage is TRBJ1-5, with 7 bases lining up with TRBD1. The germline CDR1 and CDR2 sequences are SNHLY and FYNNEI. The ends lost 6 bases at V and 2 bases at J; junction bases unmatched: 10. The CDR3 sequence is 16 residues long. The CDR3 DNA reads TGTGCCAGCAGCGATAGACAGGGATGGGGCAATCAGCCCCAGCATTTT. Translating gives CASSDRQGWGNQPQHF.

This chain joins TRBV2 and TRBJ2-1; 7 nucleotides match TRBD1. Germline CDR1 reads SNHLY; CDR2 reads FYNNEI. J lost 7 bases, V lost 6 bases, and 9 bases had no gene match. There are 14 residues in the CDR3. The CDR3 sequence is CASRDRTGGNEQFF. DNA of the CDR3: TGTGCCAGCAGGGACCGGACAGGCGGAAATGAGCAGTTCTTC. The entire variable domain, with the rest obtained from reference TRBV2 and TRBJ2-1, is as follows: EPEVTQTPSHQVTQMGQEVILRCVPISNHLYFYWYRQILGQKVEFLVSFYNNEISEKSEIFDDQFSVERPDGSNFTLKIRSTKLEDSAMYFCASRDRTGGNEQFFGPGTRLTVL.

This rearrangement joins TRBV24-1 to TRBJ2-1, with 11 nucleotides matching TRBD2. Germline trimming cut 3 bases from V and 4 bases from J; bases unmatched to any gene: 4. The CDR3 runs to 16 residues. CDR1 and CDR2 from the germline V gene are KGHDR and SFDVKD. For the CDR3, the DNA is TGTGCCACCAGTGATGCAACTAGCGGGAGTTACAATGAGCAGTTCTTC. Its protein is CATSDATSGSYNEQFF.

The gene calls are TRBV2 and TRBJ2-6; D ambiguous. Per germline, CDR1 SNHLY and CDR2 FYNNEI. This CDR3 is built from 15 residues. Trimming took off 1 base at V and 0 bases at J, with 4 bases between the two ends. Here the CDR3 reads CASSEGASGANVLTF. As DNA, the CDR3 is TGTGCCAGCAGTGAAGGGGCCTCTGGGGCCAACGTCCTGACTTTC.

The rearrangement uses TRBV20-1 and TRBJ1-2, with D perhaps TRBD1 (6 bases). The germline V gene encodes CDR1 DFQATT and CDR2 SNEGSKA (reference sequence). This CDR3 comprises 13 residues. The ends were cut back, 0 bases at V and 4 bases at J, with 9 bases in the middle. CDR3 amino acids: CSARDRGTYGYTF. The CDR3 DNA sequence: TGCAGTGCTAGAGACAGGGGAACCTATGGCTACACCTTC.

The chain carries TRBV20-1 and TRBJ2-7; 7 bases map to TRBD1. Germline loops: CDR1 DFQATT, CDR2 SNEGSKA (reference sequence). This CDR3 spans 15 amino acids. Trimming removed 0 bases from V and 4 bases from J; junction bases left unmatched: 9. CDR3 residues: CSARDRLTGTYEQYF. In nucleotides, the CDR3 is TGCAGTGCTAGAGATCGGCTGACAGGGACATACGAGCAGTACTTC.

This clonotype has just a few counts. The CDR3 nucleotides are TGCAGTGCTAGGGGGACAGGCCGAGACTATGGCTACACCTTC. Translated: CSARGTGRDYGYTF. The genes are TRBV20-1 and TRBJ1-2, with 8 bases that match TRBD1. CDR1 and CDR2 (germline): DFQATT, SNEGSKA (reference sequence). The junction had 6 bases not matched to a gene; V was cut back by 3 bases and J by 3 bases. CDR3 size: 14 residues.

This sequence joins TRBV3-1 and TRBJ2-5, with D perhaps matching TRBD2 (5 bases). V lost 0 bases, J lost 5 bases, and 10 bases lay in between. The CDR3 runs to 14 residues. Germline CDR1 is LGHDT and CDR2 is YNNKEL (reference sequence). The CDR3 reads CASSQDSSSETQYF. The CDR3 DNA reads TGTGCCAGCAGCCAAGATTCTAGCTCGGAGACCCAGTACTTC.

This chain joins TRBV7-9 and TRBJ1-3, with a weak D call TRBD1 (5 bases). The germline V gene encodes CDR1 SEHNR and CDR2 FQNEAQ (reference sequence). V lost 6 bases and J 1 base, leaving 13 bases between the germline ends. This CDR3 contains 15 residues. The CDR3 DNA reads as TGTGCCAGCAGGGCAGGGTCGGGGTCTGGAAACACCATATATTTT. Protein sequence: CASRAGSGSGNTIYF.

The chain has TRBV2 and TRBJ1-1, with 8 bases lining up with TRBD1. J was trimmed by 6 bases and V by 4 bases; bases with no gene match: 7. Germline CDR1 and CDR2: SNHLY and FYNNEI. This CDR3 comprises 14 residues. This chain's CDR3 is CASSAFQQGAEAFF. In DNA form, the CDR3 reads TGTGCCAGCAGTGCTTTCCAACAGGGGGCTGAAGCTTTCTTT.

The J gene is TRBJ2-5, the V gene TRBV6-4, with TRBD1 matching over 9 bases. CDR3 length: 15 amino acids. Germline-derived CDR1 and CDR2 are MRHNA and SNTAGT. V lost 2 bases to trimming and J lost 4 bases; unmatched junction nucleotides: 5. DNA for the CDR3: TGTGCCAGCAGTGACCGACAGGGGGGCCGAGAGACCCAGTACTTC. Amino acids: CASSDRQGGRETQYF.

The chain uses TRBV18 and TRBJ1-5; D is undetermined. V was clipped by 2 bases and J by 5 bases, with 10 bases between them. The CDR3 extends over 14 amino acids. Germline CDR1 reads KGHSH; CDR2 reads LQKENI. The CDR3 region is CASSPGERDQPQHF. DNA for the CDR3: TGTGCCAGCTCACCAGGGGAGAGGGATCAGCCCCAGCATTTT. Based on the CDR3 plus reference TRBV18 and TRBJ1-5, the full variable domain is NAGVMQNPRHLVRRRGQEARLRCSPMKGHSHVYWYRQLPEEGLKFMVYLQKENIIDESGMPKERFSAEFPKEGPSILRIQQVVRGDSAAYFCASSPGERDQPQHFGDGTRLSIL.

The chain employs TRBV30 and TRBJ2-7, with D unclear. The V gene lost 2 bases and the J gene lost 3 bases, with 8 bases spanning the gap. CDR1 GTSNPN and CDR2 SVGIG come from the germline V gene (reference sequence). This CDR3 spans 12 amino acids. In DNA form, the CDR3 reads TGTGCCTGGAGTTTAGGCGACTACGAGCAGTACTTC. Translation: CAWSLGDYEQYF.

The chain recombines TRBV5-4 with TRBJ2-1; D tentatively reads TRBD1 or TRBD2 (5 bases each). Trimming shortened V by 4 bases and J by 13 bases, and 15 bases separated the two germline ends. Germline V gene data show CDR1 as SGHNT and CDR2 as YYREEE (reference sequence). There are 12 residues in the CDR3. The CDR3: CASSDSGTKQFF. Here the CDR3 DNA reads TGTGCCAGCAGCGACTCCGGGACCAAACAGTTCTTC. Full variable domain (missing parts from reference TRBV5-4 and TRBJ2-1): ETGVTQSPTHLIKTRGQQVTLRCSSQSGHNTVSWYQQALGQGPQFIFQYYREEENGRGNFPPRFSGLQFPNYSSELNVNALELDDSALYLCASSDSGTKQFFGPGTRLTVL.

This chain links TRBV20-1 with TRBJ2-7; 10 nucleotides align to TRBD2. This CDR3 is 12 amino acids long. Germline lookup yields CDR1 DFQATT and CDR2 SNEGSKA (reference sequence). DNA of the CDR3: TGCAGCAGCGGGGGGGCAGCCTACGAGCAGTACTTC. The encoded protein is CSSGGAAYEQYF.

The chain employs TRBV29-1 and TRBJ2-2; possible D gene TRBD1, 6 bases. Germline-derived CDR1 and CDR2 are SQVTM and ANQGSEA. Deletions cut 2 bases from V and 7 bases from J, with 17 bases between. CDR3 length equals 15 residues. The CDR3 loop reads CSVELETGQLGELFF. In nucleotides, the CDR3 is TGCAGCGTTGAACTTGAGACAGGACAGCTCGGGGAGCTGTTTTTT.

The chain employs TRBV7-9 and TRBJ1-4; TRBD1 matches at 8 bases. After removal of 5 bases from V and 7 bases from J, the junction contained 6 bases not matched to a gene. CDR1 is SEHNR, CDR2 FQNEAQ, per germline (reference sequence). CDR3 length: 14 residues. The CDR3 sequence: CASSQGTGGEKLFF. The CDR3, as DNA: TGTGCCAGCAGCCAAGGGACAGGAGGTGAAAAACTGTTTTTT.

The V call is TRBV3-1, the J call TRBJ2-5; a weak D match, TRBD1 (6 bases). This CDR3 has 15 amino acids. Germline CDR1 LGHDT, CDR2 YNNKEL (reference sequence). V was cut by 4 bases and J by 3 bases, with 15 bases left in between. CDR3 in amino acids: CASSPHGTLKETQYF. Here the CDR3 DNA reads TGTGCCAGCAGCCCTCACGGGACACTAAAAGAGACCCAGTACTTC.

The rearrangement uses TRBV18 and TRBJ1-2, with D possibly being TRBD1 (5 bases). The germline V gene has CDR1 KGHSH and CDR2 LQKENI. Between the trimmed V and J ends, which lost 1 base and 5 bases, there was a span of 11 bases. CDR3 length: 14 amino acids. CDR3 sequence reads: CASSPQAEGYGYTF. CDR3 in DNA: TGTGCCAGCTCACCACAGGCAGAGGGGTATGGCTACACCTTC.

The chain links TRBV21-1 to TRBJ2-1; TRBD1 is the table's D call, not checked against the DNA. TRBV21-1 is deemed a pseudogene. There are 16 residues in the CDR3. CDR3 DNA sequence: TGTGCCAGCAGCAAGGGGGCTGAGTCTGACTACAATGAGCAGTTCTTC. This translates into CASSKGAESDYNEQFF.